This note documents a single TCR beta chain sequence. Germline trimming cut 5 bases from V and 4 bases from J; bases unmatched to any gene: 4. Germline V gene sequence: CDR1 WNHNN, CDR2 SYGVQD (reference sequence). This CDR3 region has 13 residues. This sample is part of a study of blood T cell repertoires in COVID-19. In the study overall: Acute and convalescent COVID-19 samples came from the United States, Italy and Spain.

Clones were sequenced by immunoSEQ multiplex PCR, and TCRdb holds only the in-frame ones, with some missing. This repertoire shows approximately 300,000 clones, 85% to 90% found once; its top ten account for approximately 4.3%. This chain connects TRBV10-1 to TRBJ1-2, with 7 positions matching TRBD1. The sequenced material came from peripheral blood. The receptor comes from a man aged 40-55 years with acute or convalescent COVID-19. CDR3 sequence reads: CASSPRQGYGYTF. The CDR3, as DNA: TGCGCCAGCAGTCCAAGACAGGGCTATGGCTACACCTTC.